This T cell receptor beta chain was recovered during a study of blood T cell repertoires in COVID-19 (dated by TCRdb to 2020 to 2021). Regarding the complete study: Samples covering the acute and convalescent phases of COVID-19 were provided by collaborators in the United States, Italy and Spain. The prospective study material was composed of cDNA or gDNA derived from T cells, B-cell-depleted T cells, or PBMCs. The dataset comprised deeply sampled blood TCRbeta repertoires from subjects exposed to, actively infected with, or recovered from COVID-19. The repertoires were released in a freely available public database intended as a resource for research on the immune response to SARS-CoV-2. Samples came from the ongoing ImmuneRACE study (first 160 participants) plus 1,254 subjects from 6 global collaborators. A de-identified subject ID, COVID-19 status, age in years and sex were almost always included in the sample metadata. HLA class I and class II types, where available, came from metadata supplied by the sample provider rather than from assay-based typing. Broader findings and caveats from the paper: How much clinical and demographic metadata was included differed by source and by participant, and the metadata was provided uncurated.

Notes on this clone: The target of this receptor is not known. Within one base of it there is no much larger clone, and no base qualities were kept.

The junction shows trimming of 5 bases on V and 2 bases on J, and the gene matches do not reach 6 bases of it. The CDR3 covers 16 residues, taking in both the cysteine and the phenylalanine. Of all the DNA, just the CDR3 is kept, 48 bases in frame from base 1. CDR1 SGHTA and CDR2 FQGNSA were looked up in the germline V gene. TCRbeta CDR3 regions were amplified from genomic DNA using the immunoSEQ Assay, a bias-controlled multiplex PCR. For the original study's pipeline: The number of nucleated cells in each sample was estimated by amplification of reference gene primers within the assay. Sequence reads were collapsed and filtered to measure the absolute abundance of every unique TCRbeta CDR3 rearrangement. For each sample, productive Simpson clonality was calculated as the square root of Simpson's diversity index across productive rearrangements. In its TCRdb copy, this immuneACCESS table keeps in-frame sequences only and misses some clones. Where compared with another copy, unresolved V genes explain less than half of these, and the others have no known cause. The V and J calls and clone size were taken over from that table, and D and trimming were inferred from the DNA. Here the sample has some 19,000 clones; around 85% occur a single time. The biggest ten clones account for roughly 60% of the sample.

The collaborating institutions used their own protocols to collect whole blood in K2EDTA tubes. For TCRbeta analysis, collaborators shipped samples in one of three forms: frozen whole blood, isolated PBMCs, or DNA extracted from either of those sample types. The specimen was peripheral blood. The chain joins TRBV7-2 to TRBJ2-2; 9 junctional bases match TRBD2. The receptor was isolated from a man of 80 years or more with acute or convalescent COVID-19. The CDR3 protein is CASSLLSGGNTGELFF. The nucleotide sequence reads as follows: TGTGCCAGCAGCCTCCTTAGCGGGGGAAACACCGGGGAGCTGTTTTTT. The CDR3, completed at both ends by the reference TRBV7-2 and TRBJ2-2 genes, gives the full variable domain GAGVSQSPSNKVTEKGKDVELRCDPISGHTALYWYRQSLGQGLEFLIYFQGNSAPDKSGLPSDRFSAERTGGSVSTLTIQRTQQEDSAVYLCASSLLSGGNTGELFFGEGSRLTVL.